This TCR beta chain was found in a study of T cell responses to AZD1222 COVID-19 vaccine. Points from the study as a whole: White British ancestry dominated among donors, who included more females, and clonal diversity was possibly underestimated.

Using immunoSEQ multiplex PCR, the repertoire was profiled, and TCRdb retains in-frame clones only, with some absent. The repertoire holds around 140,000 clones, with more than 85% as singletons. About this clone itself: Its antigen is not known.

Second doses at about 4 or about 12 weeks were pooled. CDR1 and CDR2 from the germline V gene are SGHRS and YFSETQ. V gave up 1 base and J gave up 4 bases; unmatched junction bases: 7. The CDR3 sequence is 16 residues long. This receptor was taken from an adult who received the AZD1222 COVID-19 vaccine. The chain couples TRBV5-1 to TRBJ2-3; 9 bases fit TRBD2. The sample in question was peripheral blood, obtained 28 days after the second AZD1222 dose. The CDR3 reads CASSLSSGKGADTQYF. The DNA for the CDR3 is TGCGCCAGCAGCTTGTCTAGCGGGAAGGGGGCAGATACGCAGTATTTT.